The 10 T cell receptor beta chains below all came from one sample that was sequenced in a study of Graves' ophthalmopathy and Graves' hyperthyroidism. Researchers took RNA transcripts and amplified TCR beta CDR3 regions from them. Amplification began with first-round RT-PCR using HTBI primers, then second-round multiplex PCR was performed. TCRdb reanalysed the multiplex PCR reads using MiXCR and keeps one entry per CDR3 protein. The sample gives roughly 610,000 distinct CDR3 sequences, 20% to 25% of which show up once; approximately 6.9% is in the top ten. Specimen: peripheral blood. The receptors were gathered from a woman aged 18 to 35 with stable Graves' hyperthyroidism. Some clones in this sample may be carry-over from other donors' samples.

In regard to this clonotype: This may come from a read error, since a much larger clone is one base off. In DNA, the CDR3 is TGTGCCAGCAGCCAAGAGTCTCTAGGATCCGGGGAGCTGTTTTTT. It codes for CASSQESLGSGELFF. The V and J genes are TRBV4-2 and TRBJ2-2; D gene unclear. The CDR3 has 15 residues. V lost 0 bases to trimming and J lost 6 bases, with 11 bases between them. Germline CDR1 is LGHNA and CDR2 is YNFKEQ.

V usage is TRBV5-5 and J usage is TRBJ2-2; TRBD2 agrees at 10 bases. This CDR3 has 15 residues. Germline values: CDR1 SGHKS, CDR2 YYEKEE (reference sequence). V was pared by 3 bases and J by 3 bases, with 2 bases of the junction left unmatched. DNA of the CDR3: TGTGCCAGCAGCTCTAGCGGGAGACACACCGGGGAGCTGTTTTTT. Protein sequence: CASSSSGRHTGELFF.

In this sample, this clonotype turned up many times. CDR3: CASSPRRYNEQFF. In nucleotides, the CDR3 is TGTGCCAGCTCACCCAGGAGGTACAATGAGCAGTTCTTC. The genes are TRBV18 and TRBJ2-1; D is possibly TRBD2 (5 bases). Trimming removed 3 bases at V and 4 bases at J, with 7 bases between. This CDR3 is built from 13 residues. Germline V CDR1 and CDR2: KGHSH, LQKENI.

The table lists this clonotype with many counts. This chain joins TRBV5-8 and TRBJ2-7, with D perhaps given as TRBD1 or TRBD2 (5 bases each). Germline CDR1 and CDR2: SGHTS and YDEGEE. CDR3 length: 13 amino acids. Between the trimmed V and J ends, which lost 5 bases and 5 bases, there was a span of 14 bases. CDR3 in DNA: TGTGCCAGCAGTACCGGGGCACAGGACGAGCAGTACTTC. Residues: CASSTGAQDEQYF.

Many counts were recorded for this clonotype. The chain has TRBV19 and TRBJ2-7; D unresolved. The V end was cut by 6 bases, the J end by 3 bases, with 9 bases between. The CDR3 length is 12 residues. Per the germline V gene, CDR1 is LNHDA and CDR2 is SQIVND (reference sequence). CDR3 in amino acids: CASRDADYEQYF. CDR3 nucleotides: TGTGCCAGTAGGGACGCCGACTACGAGCAGTACTTC.

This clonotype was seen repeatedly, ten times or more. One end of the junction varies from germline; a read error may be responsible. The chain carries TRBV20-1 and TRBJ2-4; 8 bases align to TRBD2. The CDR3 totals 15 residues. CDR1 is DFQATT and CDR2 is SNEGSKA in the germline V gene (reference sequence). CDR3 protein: CSASIAGLAKNIKYF. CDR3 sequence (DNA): TGCAGTGCTAGTATAGCGGGGCTAGCCAAAAACATTAAGTACTTC.

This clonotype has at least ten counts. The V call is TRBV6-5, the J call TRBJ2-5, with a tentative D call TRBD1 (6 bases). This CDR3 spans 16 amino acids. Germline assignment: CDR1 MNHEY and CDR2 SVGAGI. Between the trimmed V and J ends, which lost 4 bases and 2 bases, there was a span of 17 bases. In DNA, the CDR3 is TGTGCCAGCAGTTCCATTGGTCTGGGGGCGCAAGAGACCCAGTACTTC. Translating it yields CASSSIGLGAQETQYF.

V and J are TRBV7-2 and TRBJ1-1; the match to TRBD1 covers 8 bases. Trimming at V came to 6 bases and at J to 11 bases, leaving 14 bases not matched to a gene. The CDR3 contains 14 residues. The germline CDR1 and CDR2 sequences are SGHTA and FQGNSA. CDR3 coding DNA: TGTGCCAGCAGGGACAGGGACTTCTCTCGGGCGGCTTTCTTT. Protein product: CASRDRDFSRAAFF.

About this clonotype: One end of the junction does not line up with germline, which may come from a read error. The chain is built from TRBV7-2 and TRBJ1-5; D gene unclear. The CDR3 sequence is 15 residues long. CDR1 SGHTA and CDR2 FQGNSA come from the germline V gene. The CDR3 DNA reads TGTGCCAGCAGCTTAGGTCGAGGGAACAATCAGCCCCAGCGTTTT. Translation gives CASSLGRGNNQPQRF.

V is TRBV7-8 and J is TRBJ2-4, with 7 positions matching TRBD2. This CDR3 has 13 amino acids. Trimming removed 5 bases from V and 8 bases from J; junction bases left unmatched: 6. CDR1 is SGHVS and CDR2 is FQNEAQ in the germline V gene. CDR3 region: CASSTRLADIQYF. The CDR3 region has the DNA TGTGCCAGCAGCACCAGACTAGCTGACATTCAGTACTTC.